This TCR beta chain was identified during a study of blood T cell repertoires in COVID-19. Across the whole study: Acute and convalescent COVID-19 specimens originated in the United States, Italy and Spain. PBMCs, B-cell-depleted T cells, or T cells provided the cDNA or gDNA that made up the material.

Per the original methods: Amplification of reference gene primers was used by the study to estimate nucleated cell counts. Using immunoSEQ multiplex PCR, the repertoire was profiled, and TCRdb retains in-frame clones only, with some absent. Clone size and V and J calls were adopted from that table, with D and trimming inferred from the DNA. The table has a few hundred thousand clones, about 86% seen once. After removal of 2 bases from V and 2 bases from J, the junction contained 7 bases not matched to a gene. The CDR3 is 15 amino acids. CDR1 and CDR2 from the germline V gene are GTSNPN and SVGIG (reference sequence).

The sample consisted of peripheral blood. This clonotype was obtained from a woman in her seventies with COVID-19, enrolled during active disease. V usage is TRBV30 and J usage is TRBJ2-7; TRBD1 matches at 9 bases. Written as DNA, the CDR3 is TGTGCCTGGAGTAATCCGGGACAGGGAGCCTACGAGCAGTACTTC. It yields the protein CAWSNPGQGAYEQYF.